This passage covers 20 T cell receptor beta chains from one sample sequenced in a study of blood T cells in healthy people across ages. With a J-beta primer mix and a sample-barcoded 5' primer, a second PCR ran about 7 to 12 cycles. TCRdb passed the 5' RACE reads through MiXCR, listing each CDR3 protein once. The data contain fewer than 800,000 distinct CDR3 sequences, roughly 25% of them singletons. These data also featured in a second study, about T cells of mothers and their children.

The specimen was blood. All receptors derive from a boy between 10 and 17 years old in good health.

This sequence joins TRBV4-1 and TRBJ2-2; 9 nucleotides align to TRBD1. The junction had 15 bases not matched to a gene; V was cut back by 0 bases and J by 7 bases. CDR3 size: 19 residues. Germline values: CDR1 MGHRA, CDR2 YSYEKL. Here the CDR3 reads CASSQDMGAGTGKDGELFF. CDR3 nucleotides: TGCGCCAGCAGCCAAGATATGGGGGCCGGGACAGGGAAGGACGGGGAGCTGTTTTTT.

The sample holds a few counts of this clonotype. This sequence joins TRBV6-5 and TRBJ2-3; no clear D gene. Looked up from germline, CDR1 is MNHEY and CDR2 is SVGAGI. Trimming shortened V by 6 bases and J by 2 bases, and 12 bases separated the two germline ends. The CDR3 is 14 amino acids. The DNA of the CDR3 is TGTGCCAGCAGGGAGACGGTTATCACAGATACGCAGTATTTT. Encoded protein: CASRETVITDTQYF.

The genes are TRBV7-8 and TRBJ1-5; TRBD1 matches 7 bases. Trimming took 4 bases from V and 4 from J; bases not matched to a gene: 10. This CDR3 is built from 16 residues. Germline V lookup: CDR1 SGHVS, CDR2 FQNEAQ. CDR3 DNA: TGTGCCAGCAGCTCACAGGGGCGCCGACCAAATCAGCCCCAGCATTTT. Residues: CASSSQGRRPNQPQHF.

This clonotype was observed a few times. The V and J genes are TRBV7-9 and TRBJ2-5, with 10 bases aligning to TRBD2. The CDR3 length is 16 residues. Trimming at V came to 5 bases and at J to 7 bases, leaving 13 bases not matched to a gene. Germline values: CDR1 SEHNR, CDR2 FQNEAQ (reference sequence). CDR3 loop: CASSLSAGGPHRTQYF. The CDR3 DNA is TGTGCCAGCAGCCTCTCAGCGGGGGGGCCCCATCGGACCCAGTACTTC.

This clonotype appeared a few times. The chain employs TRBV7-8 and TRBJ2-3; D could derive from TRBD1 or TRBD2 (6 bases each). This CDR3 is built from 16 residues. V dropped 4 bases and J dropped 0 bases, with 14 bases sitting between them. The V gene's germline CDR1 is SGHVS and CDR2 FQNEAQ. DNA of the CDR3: TGTGCCAGCAGCTCCGTAGGGGGAGGAAGCACAGATACGCAGTATTTT. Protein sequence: CASSSVGGGSTDTQYF.

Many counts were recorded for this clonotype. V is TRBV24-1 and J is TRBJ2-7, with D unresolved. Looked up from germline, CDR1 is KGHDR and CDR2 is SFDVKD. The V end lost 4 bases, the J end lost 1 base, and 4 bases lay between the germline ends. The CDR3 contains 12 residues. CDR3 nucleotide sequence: TGTGCCACCAGTGACGGTTCCTACGAGCAGTACTTC. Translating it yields CATSDGSYEQYF.

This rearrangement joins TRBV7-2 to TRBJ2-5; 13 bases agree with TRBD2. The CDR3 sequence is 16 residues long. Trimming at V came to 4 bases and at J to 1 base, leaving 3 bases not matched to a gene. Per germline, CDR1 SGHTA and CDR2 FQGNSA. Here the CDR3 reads CASSWGLAGPQETQYF. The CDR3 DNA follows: TGTGCCAGCAGCTGGGGACTAGCGGGACCCCAAGAGACCCAGTACTTC.

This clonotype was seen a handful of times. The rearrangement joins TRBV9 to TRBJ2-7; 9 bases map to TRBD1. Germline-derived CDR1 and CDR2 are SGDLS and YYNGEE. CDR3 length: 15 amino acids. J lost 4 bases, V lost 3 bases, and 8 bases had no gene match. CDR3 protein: CASSAGTGTLYEQYF. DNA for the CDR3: TGTGCCAGCAGCGCGGGGACAGGGACCCTATACGAGCAGTACTTC.

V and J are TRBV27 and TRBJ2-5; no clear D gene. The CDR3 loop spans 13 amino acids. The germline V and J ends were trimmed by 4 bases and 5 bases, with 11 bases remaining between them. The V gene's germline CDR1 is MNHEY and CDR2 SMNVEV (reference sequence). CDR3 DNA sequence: TGTGCCAGCAGTTATGAGGCCGGTGAGACCCAGTACTTC. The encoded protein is CASSYEAGETQYF.

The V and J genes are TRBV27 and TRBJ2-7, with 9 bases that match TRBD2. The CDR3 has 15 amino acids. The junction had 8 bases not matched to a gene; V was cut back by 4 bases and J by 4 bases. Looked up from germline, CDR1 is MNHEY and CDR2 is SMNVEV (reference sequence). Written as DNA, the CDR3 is TGTGCCAGCAGTTCCTTTGTGGCGGGGGGGTACGAGCAGTACTTC. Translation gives CASSSFVAGGYEQYF.

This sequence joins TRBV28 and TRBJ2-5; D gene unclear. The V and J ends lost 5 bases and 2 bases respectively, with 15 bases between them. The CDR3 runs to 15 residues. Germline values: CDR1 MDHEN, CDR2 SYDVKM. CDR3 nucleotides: TGTGCCAGCAGTCCCCTTGCGAGCAGGCAAGAGACCCAGTACTTC. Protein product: CASSPLASRQETQYF. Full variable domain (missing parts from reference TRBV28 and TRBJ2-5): DVKVTQSSRYLVKRTGEKVFLECVQDMDHENMFWYRQDPGLGLRLIYFSYDVKMKEKGDIPEGYSVSREKKERFSLILESASTNQTSMYLCASSPLASRQETQYFGPGTRLLVL.

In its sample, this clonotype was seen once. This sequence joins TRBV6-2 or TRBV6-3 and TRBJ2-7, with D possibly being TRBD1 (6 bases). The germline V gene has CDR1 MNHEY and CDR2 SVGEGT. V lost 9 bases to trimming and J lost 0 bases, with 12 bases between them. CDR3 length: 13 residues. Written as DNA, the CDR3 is TGTGCCAGTTTACAGGGTTTCTCCTACGAGCAGTACTTC. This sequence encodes CASLQGFSYEQYF.

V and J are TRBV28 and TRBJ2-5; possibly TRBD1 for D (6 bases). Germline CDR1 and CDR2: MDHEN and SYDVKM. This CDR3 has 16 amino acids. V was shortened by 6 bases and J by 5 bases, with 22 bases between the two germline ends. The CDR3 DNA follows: TGTGCCAGCAGCCCACCCAGGGACACGATGGTCGAGACCCAGTACTTC. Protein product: CASSPPRDTMVETQYF.

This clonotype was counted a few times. CDR3 DNA sequence: TGTGCCAGCATACCGGGGGGCCCGATATCTGGGGCCAACGTCCTGACTTTC. Its translation: CASIPGGPISGANVLTF. This sequence joins TRBV7-9 and TRBJ2-6, with D perhaps matching TRBD2 (7 bases). The CDR3 sequence is 17 residues long. Germline-derived CDR1 and CDR2 are SEHNR and FQNEAQ (reference sequence). Trimming stripped 7 bases from V and 1 base from J, with 17 bases between.

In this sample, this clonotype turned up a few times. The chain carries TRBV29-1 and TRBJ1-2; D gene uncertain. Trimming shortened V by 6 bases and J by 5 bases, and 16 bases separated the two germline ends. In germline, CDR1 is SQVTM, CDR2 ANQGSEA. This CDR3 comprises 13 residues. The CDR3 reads CSVKEDGHYGYTF. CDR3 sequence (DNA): TGCAGCGTCAAAGAGGATGGGCATTATGGCTACACCTTC.

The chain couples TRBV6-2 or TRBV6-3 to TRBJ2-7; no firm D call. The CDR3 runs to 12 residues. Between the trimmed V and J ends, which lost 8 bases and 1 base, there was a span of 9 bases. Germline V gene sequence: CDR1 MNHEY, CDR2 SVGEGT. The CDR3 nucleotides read TGTGCCAGCTCCCGCTTTTCCTACGAGCAGTACTTC. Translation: CASSRFSYEQYF.

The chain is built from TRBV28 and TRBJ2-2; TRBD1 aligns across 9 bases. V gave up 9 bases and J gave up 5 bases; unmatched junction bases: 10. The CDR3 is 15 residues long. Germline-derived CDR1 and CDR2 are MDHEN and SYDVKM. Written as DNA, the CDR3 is TGTGCCAGATCTGGCTCCGGGACAGGGACCGGGGAGCTGTTTTTT. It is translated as CARSGSGTGTGELFF.

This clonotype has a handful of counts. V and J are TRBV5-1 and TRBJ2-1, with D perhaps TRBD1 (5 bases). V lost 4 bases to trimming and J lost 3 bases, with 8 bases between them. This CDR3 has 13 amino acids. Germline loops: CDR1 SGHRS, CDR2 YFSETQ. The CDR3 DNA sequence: TGCGCCAGCAGCGGGGCTAACTACAATGAGCAGTTCTTC. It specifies CASSGANYNEQFF.

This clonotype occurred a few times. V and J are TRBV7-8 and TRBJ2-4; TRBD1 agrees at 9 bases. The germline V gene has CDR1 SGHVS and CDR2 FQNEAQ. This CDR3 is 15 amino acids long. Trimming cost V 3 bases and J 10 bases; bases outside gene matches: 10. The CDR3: CASSFSGTGSGIQYF. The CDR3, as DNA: TGTGCCAGCAGCTTTTCCGGGACAGGGTCAGGAATTCAGTACTTC.

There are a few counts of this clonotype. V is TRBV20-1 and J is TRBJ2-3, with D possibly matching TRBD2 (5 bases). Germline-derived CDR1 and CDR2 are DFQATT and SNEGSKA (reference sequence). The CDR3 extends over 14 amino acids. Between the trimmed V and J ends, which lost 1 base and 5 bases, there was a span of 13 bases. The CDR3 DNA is TGCAGTGCTAGAGCTGGGCTAGGGAGAGATACGCAGTATTTT. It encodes CSARAGLGRDTQYF.